This T cell receptor (beta chain) comes out of a study of T cell repertoires and HLA-DP antigens. As concerns this clone: What it binds is unknown. A read error may produce the germline difference seen at one junction end.

Germline-derived CDR1 and CDR2 are MGHRA and YSYEKL. The CDR3 spans 15 residues. The table came from immunoSEQ multiplex PCR; TCRdb's copy has only in-frame clones and leaves some out. This table holds some 120,000 clones, around 93% found once. The source is a woman aged 18-29 years in good health and CMV-seronegative. This chain links TRBV4-1 with TRBJ2-7, with 11 bases that match TRBD2. The source material was CD4+ T cells from PBMCs. The DNA for the CDR3 is TGCGCCAGCTGCCACCTGACTAGCGGGAACAACGAGCAGTGCTTC. Encoded protein: CASCHLTSGNNEQCF.